These 30 T cell receptor beta chains were sequenced from one sample in a study of cytomegalovirus exposure and HLA in healthy donors. The study ran its PCR with 60 Vbeta and 13 Jbeta primers. Generated by immunoSEQ multiplex PCR, the TCRdb table keeps only in-frame clones and is missing some. The repertoire holds 140,000 or so clones, around three quarters seen once, with 1.5% to 2% in the top ten. Sample: PBMCs. The receptors derive from a woman aged 40 to 49 in good health and CMV-seronegative.

In its sample, this clone was seen a few times. The chain combines TRBV19 with TRBJ2-2; 7 nucleotides line up with TRBD2. V lost 6 bases to trimming and J lost 5 bases; unmatched junction nucleotides: 9. There are 15 residues in the CDR3. Germline V lookup: CDR1 LNHDA, CDR2 SQIVND (reference sequence). In DNA form, the CDR3 reads TGTGCCAGTAGGCGAGCGGGGAGAGTTACCGGGGAGCTGTTTTTT. Its translation is CASRRAGRVTGELFF.

The chain links TRBV6-5 to TRBJ1-3; D ambiguous. From germline, CDR1 is MNHEY and CDR2 SVGAGI. The CDR3 sequence is 15 residues long. V lost 2 bases and J 1 base, leaving 9 bases between the germline ends. In DNA, the CDR3 is TGTGCCAGCAGTTACAAGGGCGGGTCTGGAAACACCATATATTTT. Protein product: CASSYKGGSGNTIYF.

The V and J genes are TRBV7-9 and TRBJ1-1, with unresolved D. The CDR3 extends over 13 amino acids. V was clipped by 2 bases and J by 4 bases, with 8 bases between them. Per germline, CDR1 SEHNR and CDR2 FQNEAQ (reference sequence). For the CDR3, the DNA is TGTGCCAGCAGCTTAAGTGACTCCACTGAAGCTTTCTTT. This codes for CASSLSDSTEAFF.

This clone was recorded once. This sequence joins TRBV27 and TRBJ1-1; D is unclear. Germline V gives CDR1 MNHEY, CDR2 SMNVEV (reference sequence). The CDR3 contains 13 residues. V was shortened by 5 bases and J by 1 base, with 8 bases between the two germline ends. As DNA, the CDR3 is TGTGCCAGCAGTCAGACGGGGAACACTGAAGCTTTCTTT. Translated, it gives CASSQTGNTEAFF.

The rearrangement uses TRBV15 and TRBJ1-2; the match to TRBD1 covers 7 bases. Germline CDR1 LNHNV, CDR2 YYDKDF (reference sequence). This CDR3 has 16 residues. Losses at the gene ends were 0 bases for V and 3 bases for J; bases not matched to a gene: 7. The CDR3 sequence is CATSRDPTGVDYGYTF. DNA for the CDR3: TGTGCCACCAGCAGAGATCCTACAGGGGTGGACTATGGCTACACCTTC.

V usage is TRBV19 and J usage is TRBJ1-2; 7 positions match TRBD1. After removal of 6 bases from V and 4 bases from J, the junction contained 14 bases not matched to a gene. The CDR3 is 16 amino acids. In germline, CDR1 is LNHDA, CDR2 SQIVND (reference sequence). CDR3 sequence (DNA): TGTGCCAGTAGGCGCAACTGGGCAGGGGGAACCTATGGCTACACCTTC. As protein: CASRRNWAGGTYGYTF.

V usage is TRBV7-9 and J usage is TRBJ2-1, with D possibly TRBD2 on 5 matching bases. The CDR3 contains 13 residues. CDR1 SEHNR and CDR2 FQNEAQ come from the germline V gene (reference sequence). V dropped 3 bases and J dropped 5 bases, with 8 bases sitting between them. The CDR3 region is CASSLTTHNEQFF. The CDR3 nucleotides are TGTGCCAGCAGCTTGACTACCCACAATGAGCAGTTCTTC.

DNA of the CDR3: TGTGCCATCAGTGAGGACAGGGCGTCCTACAATGAGCAGTTCTTC. This encodes CAISEDRASYNEQFF. J is TRBJ2-1 and V is TRBV10-3; the match to TRBD1 covers 7 bases. The CDR3 spans 15 residues. The germline V gene encodes CDR1 ENHRY and CDR2 SYGVKD. The V and J ends lost 2 bases and 1 base, in that order; junction bases with no gene match: 2.

The chain uses TRBV7-9 and TRBJ1-5; 9 bases line up with TRBD1. The CDR3 is 17 residues long. Trimming took 5 bases from V and 3 from J; bases not matched to a gene: 11. In germline, CDR1 is SEHNR, CDR2 FQNEAQ (reference sequence). This CDR3 reads CASSHFRTGDINQPQHF. Here the CDR3 DNA reads TGTGCCAGCAGCCACTTCCGGACAGGGGACATCAATCAGCCCCAGCATTTT.

V usage is TRBV7-8 and J usage is TRBJ1-2; D gene ambiguous. The CDR3 has 14 residues. Between the trimmed V and J ends, which lost 1 base and 4 bases, there was a span of 10 bases. Germline values: CDR1 SGHVS, CDR2 FQNEAQ. The CDR3 DNA follows: TGTGCCAGCAGCTTAGTGTCCGGCGGCTATGGCTACACCTTC. Amino acid sequence: CASSLVSGGYGYTF. The full variable domain, in which reference TRBV7-8 and TRBJ1-2 provide the parts outside the CDR3, is GAGVSQSPRYKVAKRGQDVALRCDPISGHVSLFWYQQALGQGPEFLTYFQNEAQLDKSGLPSDRFFAERPEGSVSTLKIQRTQQEDSAVYLCASSLVSGGYGYTFGSGTRLTVV.

The gene calls are TRBV15 and TRBJ1-5; 7 bases fit TRBD1. The CDR3 totals 16 residues. CDR1 is LNHNV and CDR2 is YYDKDF in the germline V gene (reference sequence). V lost 1 base, J lost 5 bases, and 8 bases stayed unmatched. The CDR3 region has the DNA TGTGCCACCAGCAGAGGACCAGGGGGGATCGATCAGCCCCAGCATTTT. Protein sequence: CATSRGPGGIDQPQHF.

The count of this clone is one. V and J are TRBV6-1 and TRBJ2-4; 7 bases line up with TRBD1. The length of the CDR3 is 15 residues. Germline V gene data show CDR1 as MNHNS and CDR2 as SASEGT. With 3 bases clipped from V and 0 bases from J, the junction kept 2 bases outside the gene matches. CDR3 in DNA: TGTGCCAGCAGTGACACAGGGGTAGCCAAAAACATTCAGTACTTC. This encodes CASSDTGVAKNIQYF.

V gene TRBV11-2 combines with J gene TRBJ1-3, with TRBD1 identical over 8 bases. This CDR3 contains 15 residues. Germline values: CDR1 SGHAT, CDR2 FQNNGV. V dropped 10 bases and J dropped 3; count of bases not matched to a gene: 11. The DNA of the CDR3 is TGTGCCACCGGGGCGACAGGGGAAGGTGGAAACACCATATATTTT. Amino acids: CATGATGEGGNTIYF.

The chain has TRBV7-8 and TRBJ1-5, with TRBD1 identical over 7 bases. Germline V gives CDR1 SGHVS, CDR2 FQNEAQ. This CDR3 comprises 14 residues. With V trimmed by 5 bases and J by 4 bases, 5 bases remained unmatched. CDR3: CASSPMTGNQPQHF. The CDR3 DNA reads TGTGCCAGCAGCCCAATGACAGGGAATCAGCCCCAGCATTTT.

This chain uses TRBV7-2 with TRBJ1-2; D unclear. CDR1 is SGHTA and CDR2 is FQGNSA in the germline V gene. CDR3 length equals 15 residues. The V end lost 5 bases, the J end lost 7 bases, and 20 bases lay between the germline ends. CDR3: CASSPGSAAGRGYTF. Written as DNA, the CDR3 is TGTGCCAGCAGCCCTGGGAGCGCTGCCGGGCGTGGCTACACCTTC.

The chain couples TRBV6-1 to TRBJ1-2, with 8 bases fitting TRBD1. Germline V gene lookup returns CDR1 MNHNS and CDR2 SASEGT. Unmatched junction bases numbered 7, after V lost 7 bases and J lost 6 bases. CDR3 size: 13 residues. In DNA form, the CDR3 reads TGTGCCAGCATTAGGACAGGGACGGATGGCTACACCTTC. Amino acids: CASIRTGTDGYTF.

The chain carries TRBV21-1 and TRBJ1-4. TRBV21-1 is assigned pseudogene status. This CDR3 contains 18 residues. The CDR3, as DNA: TGTGCCAGCAGCAAATGTCGGGGGTTTAGGGCAACTAATGAAAAACTGTTTTTT. This translates into CASSKCRGFRATNEKLFF.

V gene TRBV4-2 combines with J gene TRBJ1-1; D uncertain. The CDR3 consists of 12 residues. Germline V gives CDR1 LGHNA, CDR2 YNFKEQ. V lost 1 base and J lost 5, with 5 bases in between. CDR3 sequence (DNA): TGTGCCAGCAGCCAAGGCCGGACTGAAGCTTTCTTT. Residues: CASSQGRTEAFF.

The chain carries TRBV28 and TRBJ1-4, with unresolved D. Germline loops: CDR1 MDHEN, CDR2 SYDVKM. V lost 4 bases to trimming and J lost 0 bases, with 9 bases between them. CDR3 length equals 15 residues. The CDR3 region has the DNA TGTGCCAGCAGTTCCGCGGGTGCAACTAATGAAAAACTGTTTTTT. Translation: CASSSAGATNEKLFF.

This clone was counted once. This rearrangement joins TRBV18 to TRBJ2-5; D is uncertain. Germline V gives CDR1 KGHSH, CDR2 LQKENI. Trimming removed 4 bases from V and 2 bases from J, with 11 bases in between. This CDR3 has 14 amino acids. The CDR3 nucleotides are TGTGCCAGCTCACTACTGGGCCTTCAAGAGACCCAGTACTTC. Amino acids: CASSLLGLQETQYF.

The chain links TRBV5-1 to TRBJ1-3; 7 bases match TRBD1. The CDR3 contains 15 residues. The junction had 4 bases not matched to a gene; V was cut back by 4 bases and J by 0 bases. CDR1 SGHRS and CDR2 YFSETQ come from the germline V gene. The CDR3: CASSQGDFSGNTIYF. The CDR3 DNA reads TGCGCCAGCAGCCAGGGGGATTTCTCTGGAAACACCATATATTTT.

The rearrangement joins TRBV29-1 to TRBJ2-1, with D unresolved. CDR1 and CDR2 from the germline V gene are SQVTM and ANQGSEA. The V end was cut by 4 bases, the J end by 8 bases, with 6 bases between. The CDR3 runs to 10 residues. The CDR3 loop is CSVGDYEQFF. The CDR3 DNA sequence: TGCAGCGTTGGTGACTATGAGCAGTTCTTC.

This clone has only one observation. The chain combines TRBV27 with TRBJ1-3; D is unclear. In germline, CDR1 is MNHEY, CDR2 SMNVEV (reference sequence). CDR3 size: 14 residues. Between the trimmed V and J ends, which lost 6 bases and 2 bases, there was a span of 11 bases. The CDR3: CASRVSLAGNTIYF. The CDR3 DNA follows: TGTGCCAGCAGGGTTAGTCTTGCTGGAAACACCATATATTTT.

The chain is built from TRBV27 and TRBJ1-2; possibly TRBD1 for D (6 bases). The CDR3 is 16 amino acids. V gave up 0 bases and J gave up 6 bases, with 17 bases separating them. CDR1 is MNHEY and CDR2 is SMNVEV in the germline V gene (reference sequence). In DNA, the CDR3 is TGTGCCAGCAGTTTATCCGAAGGGGACAAGGGTAATGGCTACACCTTC. Its translation: CASSLSEGDKGNGYTF.

On this clone: This CDR3 fails to terminate in the conserved phenylalanine or tryptophan, so it likely reflects a read error. The DNA is left out, because the CDR3 cannot be placed on it with certainty; the CDR3 is given as TCRdb lists it. The V and J genes are TRBV11-3 and TRBJ1-5; the table's D call, TRBD1, has no DNA check behind it. The CDR3 comprises 10 residues, both ends counted. Germline V lookup: CDR1 SGHNT, CDR2 YENEEA. CDR3 loop: CASSYRGREL.

This rearrangement joins TRBV19 to TRBJ1-1, with a possible D match to TRBD1 (5 bases). The V end was cut by 6 bases, the J end by 3 bases, with 14 bases between. The germline V gene has CDR1 LNHDA and CDR2 SQIVND (reference sequence). The CDR3 is 14 amino acids. This CDR3 reads CASSSGQLHTEAFF. The CDR3 coding sequence is TGTGCCAGTAGCTCAGGGCAGCTCCACACTGAAGCTTTCTTT.

With respect to this clone: The conserved closing phenylalanine or tryptophan is absent in this CDR3, likely reflecting a read error. V gene TRBV10-1 combines with J gene TRBJ2-7; D unclear. Trimming left V 7 bases short and J 7 bases short, with 26 bases between. Germline CDR1 and CDR2: WNHNN and SYGVQD (reference sequence). This CDR3 has 16 amino acids. The DNA for the CDR3 is TGCGCCAGCATCCCACCGTGGGCCCCGGTACCTTGTGAGCAGTACTCC. It encodes CASIPPWAPVPCEQYS.

The CDR3 protein is CASRQPGRRGPLQETQYF. The CDR3 DNA sequence: TGCGCCAGCAGGCAACCGGGACGGAGGGGACCGTTGCAAGAGACCCAGTACTTC. The chain carries TRBV4-1 and TRBJ2-5, with a weak D call TRBD2 (6 bases). This CDR3 comprises 18 residues. V was trimmed by 6 bases and J by 2 bases, leaving 25 bases between them. CDR1 MGHRA and CDR2 YSYEKL come from the germline V gene.

This clone was counted between two and nine times. This sequence joins TRBV2 and TRBJ2-3; D gene uncertain. The CDR3 consists of 11 residues. Trimming removed 3 bases at V and 6 bases at J, with 4 bases between. CDR1 is SNHLY and CDR2 is FYNNEI in the germline V gene. CDR3 region: CASSDEDTQYF. The CDR3 DNA follows: TGTGCCAGCAGTGACGAGGATACGCAGTATTTT.

The chain has TRBV10-3 and TRBJ1-4; tentative D call: TRBD1 (6 bases). V lost 3 bases and J lost 7, with 12 bases in between. The CDR3 runs to 14 residues. Germline V lookup: CDR1 ENHRY, CDR2 SYGVKD. The CDR3 DNA reads TGTGCCATCAGTGACGGGGCAGGGGCTGAAAAACTGTTTTTT. This sequence encodes CAISDGAGAEKLFF.